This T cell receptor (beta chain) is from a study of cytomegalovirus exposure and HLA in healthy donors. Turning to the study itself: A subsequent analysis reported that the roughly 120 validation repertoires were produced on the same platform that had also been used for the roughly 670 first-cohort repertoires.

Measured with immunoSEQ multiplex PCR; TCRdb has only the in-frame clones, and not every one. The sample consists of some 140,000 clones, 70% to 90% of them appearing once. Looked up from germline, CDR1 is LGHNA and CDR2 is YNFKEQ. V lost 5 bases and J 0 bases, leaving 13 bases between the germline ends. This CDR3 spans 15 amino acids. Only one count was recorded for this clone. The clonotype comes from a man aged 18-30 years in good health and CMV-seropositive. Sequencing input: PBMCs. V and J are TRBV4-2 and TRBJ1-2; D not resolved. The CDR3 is CASSSYSPTNYGYTF. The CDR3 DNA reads TGTGCCAGCAGCTCATACAGTCCGACTAACTATGGCTACACCTTC.